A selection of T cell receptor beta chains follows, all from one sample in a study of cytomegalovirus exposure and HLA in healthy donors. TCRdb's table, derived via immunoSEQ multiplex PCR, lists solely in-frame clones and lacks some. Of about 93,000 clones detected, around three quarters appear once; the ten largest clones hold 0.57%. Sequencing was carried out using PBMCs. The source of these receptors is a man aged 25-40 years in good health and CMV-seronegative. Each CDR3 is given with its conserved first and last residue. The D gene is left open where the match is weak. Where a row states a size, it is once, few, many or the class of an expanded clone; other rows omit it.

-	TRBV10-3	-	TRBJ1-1	TGTGCCATCAGTGAGTCGTCGAGACAGAATGAAGCTTTCTTT	CAISESSRQNEAFF
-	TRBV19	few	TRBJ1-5	TGTGCCAGTAGTAGACACAATCAGCCCCAGCATTTT	CASSRHNQPQHF
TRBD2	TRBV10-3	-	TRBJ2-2	TGTGCCATCAGTGACGTACTAGCGGGAGTGTTTCGTAGCGGGGAGCTGTTTTTT	CAISDVLAGVFRSGELFF
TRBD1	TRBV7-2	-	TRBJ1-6	TGTGCCAGCAGCTTAGAGCCCCGGGACAGGGGCCGTGCCCTCCACTTT	CASSLEPRDRGRALHF
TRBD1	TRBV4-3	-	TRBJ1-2	TGCGCCAGCAGCCCGCTCCAGGGGGCGGTTGACTACACCTTC	CASSPLQGAVDYTF
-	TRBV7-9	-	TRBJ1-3	TGTGCCAGCAGCCCCACGGACAGACGAAACACCATATATTTT	CASSPTDRRNTIYF
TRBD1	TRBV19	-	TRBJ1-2	TGTGCCAGTATACGGGACAGGGCTTGGACCTCGGAGGGCTACACCTTC	CASIRDRAWTSEGYTF
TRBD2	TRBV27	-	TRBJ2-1	TGTGCCAGCAGTGGTCTTATAGCGGGAGGGCCTGCCAATGAGCAGTTCTTC	CASSGLIAGGPANEQFF
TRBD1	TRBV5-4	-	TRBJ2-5	TGTGCCAGCAGCACCCGGGACAGGCTCGGGGAGACCCAGTACTTC	CASSTRDRLGETQYF
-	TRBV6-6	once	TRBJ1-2	TGTGCCAGCACCCAGGGGCACTACTATGGCTACACCTTC	CASTQGHYYGYTF
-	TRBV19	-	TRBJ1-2	TGTGCCAGTAGGATTTTCCCAGGGGCTAACTATGGCTACACCTTC	CASRIFPGANYGYTF
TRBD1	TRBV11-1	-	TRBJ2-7	TGTGCCAGCAGCAACAGGGGTAGTGTCGGCTACGAGCAGTACTTC	CASSNRGSVGYEQYF
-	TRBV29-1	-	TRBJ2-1	TGCAGCGTTGAAGCCTCCGCGCGGGACAATGAGCAGTTCTTC	CSVEASARDNEQFF
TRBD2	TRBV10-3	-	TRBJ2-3	TGTGCCATCAGTGATGGTAGCGGGGCGAATACGCAGTATTTT	CAISDGSGANTQYF
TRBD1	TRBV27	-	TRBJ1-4	TGTGCCAGCAGTTTATCCGGGACAGGGAACGAAAAACTGTTTTTT	CASSLSGTGNEKLFF
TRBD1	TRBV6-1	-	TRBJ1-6	TGTGCCAGCAGTGCCCTGGGACAGTCCCTCCACTTT	CASSALGQSLHF
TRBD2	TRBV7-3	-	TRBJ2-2	TGTGCCAGCAGCTTAACGTTGCCTAGCGGTTACACCGGGGAGCTGTTTTTT	CASSLTLPSGYTGELFF
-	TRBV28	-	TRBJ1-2	TGTGCCAGCAGTTTACAGGGATTTGGCTACACCTTC	CASSLQGFGYTF
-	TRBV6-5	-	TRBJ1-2	TGTGCCAGCAGGGGGCCGACAGATGGCTACACCTTC	CASRGPTDGYTF
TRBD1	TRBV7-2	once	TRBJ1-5	TGTGCCAGCAGCCTTGGGACAGATAATCAGCCCCAGCATTTT	CASSLGTDNQPQHF
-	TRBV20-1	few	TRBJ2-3	TGCAGTGCTCCTATCGAGCTGGCGCAGTATTTT	CSAPIELAQYF
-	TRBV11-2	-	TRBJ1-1	TGTGCCAGCAGCTTAGATGGGGGGTGGTTCACTGAAGCTTTCTTT	CASSLDGGWFTEAFF
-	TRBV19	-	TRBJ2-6	TGTGCCAGTAGTATCTCTTCTGGGGCCAACGTCCTGACTTTC	CASSISSGANVLTF
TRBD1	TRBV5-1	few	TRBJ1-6	TGCGCCAGCAGCATGGGACAGCTCCTTGGGAATTCACCCCTCCACTTT	CASSMGQLLGNSPLHF
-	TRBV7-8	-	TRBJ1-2	TGTGCCAGCAGCTTAGTTTACGGAGTCGCAGATTATGGCTACACCTTC	CASSLVYGVADYGYTF
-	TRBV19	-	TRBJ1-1	TGTGCCAGTAGTATGAAGGTGAGGGACACTGAAGCTTTCTTT	CASSMKVRDTEAFF
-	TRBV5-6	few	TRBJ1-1	TGTGCCAGCAGCTTAAGACCCCGGGGAAGTAACACTGAAGCTTTCTTT	CASSLRPRGSNTEAFF
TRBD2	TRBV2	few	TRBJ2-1	TGTGCCAGCAGTCCCTACAGCGGGAGGGCCAGGAATGAGCAGTTCTTC	CASSPYSGRARNEQFF
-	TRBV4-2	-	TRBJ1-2	TGTGCCAGCAGCCTCAAGATAGGACAAGGGAGGGATGGCTACACCTTC	CASSLKIGQGRDGYTF
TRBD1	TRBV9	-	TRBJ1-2	TGTGCCAGCAGCGGGGGACAGACAGGAAAAAACTATGGCTACACCTTC	CASSGGQTGKNYGYTF
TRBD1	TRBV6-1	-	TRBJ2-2	TGTGCCAGCAGTGAATGGGACAGAAACACCGGGGAGCTGTTTTTT	CASSEWDRNTGELFF
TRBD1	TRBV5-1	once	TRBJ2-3	TGCGCCAGCAGCTTGGAAGGGGGCGCGGGCACAGATACGCAGTATTTT	CASSLEGGAGTDTQYF
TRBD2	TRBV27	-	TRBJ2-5	TGTGCCAGCAGTTTTAGCGGGGGGGCGATGGAGACCCAGTACTTC	CASSFSGGAMETQYF
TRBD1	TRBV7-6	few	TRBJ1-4	TGTGCCAGCAGCTCGCCCTCCGGGACAGGGGTTGAAAAACTGTTTTTT	CASSSPSGTGVEKLFF
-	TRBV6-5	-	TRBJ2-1	TGTGCCAGCAGTCGGGGGAATGAGCAGTTCTTC	CASSRGNEQFF
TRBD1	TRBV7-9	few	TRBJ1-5	TGTGCCAGCAGCCGGGACAGCGGCGGGCCCCAGCATTTT	CASSRDSGGPQHF
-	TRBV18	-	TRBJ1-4	TGTGCCAGCTCACCCCCAGGGCAGGGTGAAAAACTGTTTTTT	CASSPPGQGEKLFF
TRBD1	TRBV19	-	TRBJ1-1	TGTGCCAGTAGTATTACAGGGGGGAGCACTGAAGCTTTCTTT	CASSITGGSTEAFF
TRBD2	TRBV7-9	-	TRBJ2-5	TGTGCCAGCAGCCCCAGGACTAGCCGCCCAGAGACCCAGTACTTC	CASSPRTSRPETQYF
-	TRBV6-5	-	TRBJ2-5	TGTGCCAGCAAAGGCGGCAGGGTGTCTTACCAGCAGTACTTC	CASKGGRVSYQQYF
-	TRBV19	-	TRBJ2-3	TGTGCCAGTAAGCGGCTAGCCGGCACAGATACGCAGTATTTT	CASKRLAGTDTQYF
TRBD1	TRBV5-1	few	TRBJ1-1	TGCGCCAGCAGCCGAACTCCCGACGGACGTCCGGGACAGACGAACACTGAAGCTTTCTTT	CASSRTPDGRPGQTNTEAFF
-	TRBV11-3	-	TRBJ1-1	TGTGCCAGCAGCTACCAGGGGAACACTGAAGCTTTCTTT	CASSYQGNTEAFF